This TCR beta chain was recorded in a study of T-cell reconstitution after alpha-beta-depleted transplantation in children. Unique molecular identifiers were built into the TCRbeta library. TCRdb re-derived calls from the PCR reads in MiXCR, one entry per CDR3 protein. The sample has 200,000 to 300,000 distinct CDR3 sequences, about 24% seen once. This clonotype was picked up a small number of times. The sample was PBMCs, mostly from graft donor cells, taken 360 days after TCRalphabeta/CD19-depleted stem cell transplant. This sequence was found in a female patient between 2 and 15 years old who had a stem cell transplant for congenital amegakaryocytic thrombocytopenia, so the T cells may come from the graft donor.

DNA for the CDR3: TGTGCCGCCCGGGACAACCTCTCTGGGAATGAAAAACTGTTTTTT. It translates to CAARDNLSGNEKLFF. V is TRBV10-3 and J is TRBJ1-4, with TRBD1 as a possible D gene (6 bases). Germline lookup yields CDR1 ENHRY and CDR2 SYGVKD. The CDR3 extends over 15 amino acids. V was shortened by 11 bases and J by 5 bases, with 21 bases between the two germline ends.